Shown below are 20 T cell receptor beta chains from a single sample sequenced in a study of T cell responses to AZD1222 COVID-19 vaccine (dated by TCRdb to about 2021). The library was prepared using the immunoSEQ multiplex PCR assay. TCRdb took over this immuneACCESS table, retaining in-frame rearrangements with V and J assigned. Such tables are incomplete; in checked studies, under half of the missing clones stem from an unresolved V gene, and the remainder is unexplained. Recorded for this sample are approximately 110,000 clones; just under 90% of them occurred a single time. The ten largest clones represent around 4.5% of the sample. According to the study, the label for this sample's time point signals: baseline before first vaccination. The sequencing here drew on peripheral blood, taken on day 0 of AZD1222 vaccination. The receptor set was obtained from an adult in good health.

The V gene is TRBV5-1, the J gene TRBJ2-3; tentatively, D is TRBD1 (6 bases). Germline assignment: CDR1 SGHRS and CDR2 YFSETQ. The CDR3 covers 13 residues. Trimming took off 3 bases at V and 10 bases at J, with 15 bases between the two ends. CDR3 sequence reads: CASSSGRGWAQYF. The CDR3 DNA sequence: TGCGCCAGCAGCTCGGGTAGGGGGTGGGCGCAGTATTTT.

The chain combines TRBV28 with TRBJ1-2; tentative D call: TRBD1 (6 bases). CDR3 length equals 13 residues. Deletions cut 6 bases from V and 5 bases from J, with 13 bases between. Germline loops: CDR1 MDHEN, CDR2 SYDVKM. CDR3 coding DNA: TGTGCCAGCAGCCTGGGGGGGCTTTATGGCTACACCTTC. It codes for CASSLGGLYGYTF.

The chain joins TRBV7-6 to TRBJ2-1; 11 positions agree with TRBD2. This CDR3 has 16 residues. Germline assignment: CDR1 SGHVS and CDR2 FNYEAQ. J gave up 9 bases and V 1 base, and 8 bases lay outside the gene matches. Here the CDR3 reads CASSLGGASGRSEQFF. The CDR3 DNA is TGTGCCAGCAGCTTAGGAGGGGCTAGCGGGAGGAGTGAGCAGTTCTTC. The complete variable domain, with remaining parts taken from reference TRBV7-6 and TRBJ2-1, reads GAGVSQSPRYKVTKRGQDVALRCDPISGHVSLYWYRQALGQGPEFLTYFNYEAQQDKSGLPNDRFSAERPEGSISTLTIQRTEQRDSAMYRCASSLGGASGRSEQFFGPGTRLTVL.

The rearrangement joins TRBV11-3 to TRBJ2-2; D remains unclear. The CDR3 contains 16 residues. Trimming pared 5 bases from V and 7 bases from J, leaving 20 bases between. Germline CDR1 is SGHNT and CDR2 is YENEEA. CDR3 nucleotides: TGTGCCAGCAGCCAAGGGCCTTCTGTAAAGGGCGGGGAGCTGTTTTTT. Residues: CASSQGPSVKGGELFF.

The V and J genes are TRBV29-1 and TRBJ2-7, with D uncertain. Trimming pared 0 bases from V and 3 bases from J, leaving 6 bases between. The CDR3 covers 12 residues. Germline loops: CDR1 SQVTM, CDR2 ANQGSEA. This chain's CDR3 is CSVEDPSYEQYF. In DNA, the CDR3 is TGCAGCGTTGAAGATCCGAGCTACGAGCAGTACTTC.

This rearrangement joins TRBV7-9 to TRBJ2-1, with D hard to call. Germline V gene lookup returns CDR1 SEHNR and CDR2 FQNEAQ (reference sequence). The germline V and J ends were trimmed by 7 bases and 9 bases, with 13 bases remaining between them. CDR3 length: 12 amino acids. Written as DNA, the CDR3 is TGTGCCAGCACGACTCGCCTGGCTGAGCAGTTCTTC. Translating gives CASTTRLAEQFF.

The chain carries TRBV6-5 and TRBJ2-3; D not resolved. The germline gives CDR1 MNHEY, CDR2 SVGAGI. V shed 4 bases and J shed 7 bases, with 6 bases lying between them. CDR3 length equals 11 residues. In nucleotides, the CDR3 is TGTGCCAGCAGTTCCTCTTATACGCAGTATTTT. It encodes CASSSSYTQYF.

This rearrangement joins TRBV2 to TRBJ2-7; tentatively, D is TRBD2 (6 bases). The germline V gene has CDR1 SNHLY and CDR2 FYNNEI. Trimming removed 2 bases at V and 3 bases at J, with 11 bases between. The CDR3 runs 14 residues. The CDR3 protein is CASSEFGGIYEQYF. CDR3 sequence (DNA): TGTGCCAGCAGTGAATTCGGAGGGATCTACGAGCAGTACTTC.

As DNA, the CDR3 is TGTGCCAGCAGCCGGAACCTCCGGGGGGCTAGCGGGGGGACAACTAGCACAGATACGCAGTATTTT. Encoded protein: CASSRNLRGASGGTTSTDTQYF. The chain joins TRBV4-2 to TRBJ2-3; TRBD2 agrees at 11 bases. J gave up 0 bases and V 4 bases, and 21 bases lay outside the gene matches. The CDR3 totals 22 residues. In germline, CDR1 is LGHNA, CDR2 YNFKEQ.

This chain connects TRBV7-9 to TRBJ2-5; 9 bases are a match to TRBD1. V lost 3 bases and J lost 3; bases outside the gene matches: 5. Germline-derived CDR1 and CDR2 are SEHNR and FQNEAQ (reference sequence). The CDR3 totals 15 residues. CDR3 nucleotides: TGTGCCAGCAGCTTCCCACAGGGGGCTGAAGAGACCCAGTACTTC. Translation gives CASSFPQGAEETQYF.

J is TRBJ2-7 and V is TRBV23-1; 8 bases align to TRBD2. TRBV23-1 is designated an ORF whose function remains uncertain. The CDR3 sequence is 17 residues long. Germline trimming cut 0 bases from V and 2 bases from J; bases unmatched to any gene: 9. The DNA of the CDR3 is TGCGCCAGCAGTCAATCGGGGGCGGGACTAGGAGCCTACGAGCAGTACTTC. Amino acids: CASSQSGAGLGAYEQYF.

The V gene is TRBV9, the J gene TRBJ2-3; 9 bases are shared with TRBD2. Germline CDR1 and CDR2: SGDLS and YYNGEE. The CDR3 loop spans 16 amino acids. Germline trimming cut 0 bases from V and 4 bases from J; bases unmatched to any gene: 6. The CDR3 region is CASSVATGGGADTQYF. In nucleotides, the CDR3 is TGTGCCAGCAGCGTAGCTACCGGCGGGGGGGCAGATACGCAGTATTTT.

The chain employs TRBV10-2 and TRBJ2-5; D remains ambiguous. CDR1 and CDR2 (germline): WSHSY, SAAADI. Trimming left V 9 bases short and J 5 bases short, with 13 bases between. This CDR3 is built from 12 residues. The CDR3 region has the DNA TGCGCCAGTGGGTCTGGCCAGGAGACCCAGTACTTC. Translated: CASGSGQETQYF.

The rearrangement joins TRBV19 to TRBJ1-5; D is possibly TRBD1 (6 bases). This CDR3 is built from 14 residues. The germline gives CDR1 LNHDA, CDR2 SQIVND (reference sequence). V gave up 5 bases and J gave up 4 bases, with 12 bases separating them. For the CDR3, the DNA is TGTGCCAGTAGTCACGGGGGCGCGAATCAGCCCCAGCATTTT. Amino acid sequence: CASSHGGANQPQHF.

The J gene is TRBJ1-2, the V gene TRBV19; D is perhaps TRBD1 (5 bases). The CDR3 totals 14 residues. V was shortened by 4 bases and J by 7 bases, with 16 bases between the two germline ends. Looked up from germline, CDR1 is LNHDA and CDR2 is SQIVND (reference sequence). CDR3 sequence reads: CASSTRVSAGGYTF. As DNA, the CDR3 is TGTGCCAGTAGTACCAGGGTTTCCGCGGGTGGCTACACCTTC.

The chain couples TRBV18 to TRBJ1-6; TRBD1 agrees at 7 bases. CDR1 KGHSH and CDR2 LQKENI come from the germline V gene. CDR3 length: 14 residues. V shed 3 bases, J shed 10 bases, and the junction held 6 bases outside the gene matches. This chain's CDR3 is CASSPGDSYSPLHF. CDR3 DNA sequence: TGTGCCAGCTCACCTGGGGACAGCTACTCACCCCTCCACTTT.

This clone has a handful of counts. The chain uses TRBV10-1 and TRBJ2-7; D remains ambiguous. Germline CDR1 WNHNN, CDR2 SYGVQD (reference sequence). Trimming shortened V by 6 bases and J by 6 bases, and 15 bases separated the two germline ends. CDR3 length: 13 residues. CDR3 residues: CASRGKPPPEQYF. The CDR3 DNA follows: TGCGCCAGCAGGGGGAAACCCCCTCCCGAGCAGTACTTC.

The V and J genes are TRBV6-1 and TRBJ2-5; a possible D gene is TRBD2 (6 bases). Germline CDR1 is MNHNS and CDR2 is SASEGT. The length of the CDR3 is 15 residues. V was cut by 1 base and J by 0 bases, with 9 bases left in between. The CDR3 region is CASSEDWRDQETQYF. The CDR3 DNA reads as TGTGCCAGCAGTGAAGATTGGAGGGACCAAGAGACCCAGTACTTC.

The V and J genes are TRBV19 and TRBJ1-4; 9 bases are shared with TRBD1. Germline CDR1 and CDR2: LNHDA and SQIVND (reference sequence). V was clipped by 5 bases and J by 8 bases; unmatched bases: 12. The CDR3 length is 16 residues. In nucleotides, the CDR3 is TGTGCCAGTAGTCCCAGGACAGGGGAAGGACACGAAAAACTGTTTTTT. It encodes CASSPRTGEGHEKLFF. Supplemented by reference TRBV19 and TRBJ1-4, the full variable domain reads DGGITQSPKYLFRKEGQNVTLSCEQNLNHDAMYWYRQDPGQGLRLIYYSQIVNDFQKGDIAEGYSVSREKKESFPLTVTSAQKNPTAFYLCASSPRTGEGHEKLFFGSGTQLSVL.

The chain recombines TRBV7-2 with TRBJ1-5; D is unclear. V lost 4 bases to trimming and J lost 4 bases, with 11 bases between them. CDR1 SGHTA and CDR2 FQGNSA come from the germline V gene. This CDR3 contains 14 residues. The CDR3, as DNA: TGTGCCAGCAGCTCGGTCAATAAGAATCAGCCCCAGCATTTT. It yields the protein CASSSVNKNQPQHF.